This T cell receptor beta chain is from a study of CD8 T cells in Susac syndrome. CDR3 size: 16 residues. The junction had 11 bases not matched to a gene; V was cut back by 3 bases and J by 4 bases. Sequencing of TCR beta was undertaken in CD8+ and CD4+ T cells derived from blood. Those who served as multiple sclerosis controls were treatment-naive patients with stable or active relapsing-remitting disease. cDNA came from about 0.5 to 1 ug RNA primed by random hexamers. Coverage of TCR beta CDR3 amplification by immunoSEQ multiplex PCR extended to 54 Vbeta and 13 Jbeta. MiXCR, applied by TCRdb to the immunoSEQ multiplex PCR reads, yields one record per CDR3 protein. Of fewer than 350,000 distinct CDR3 sequences in the sample, 65% to 90% were seen once.

Material: CD8+ T cells from PBMCs. This chain connects TRBV23-1 to TRBJ1-2, with TRBD1 matching 7 bases. TRBV23-1 is known as an ORF, though its function is uncertain. The clonotype was recovered from a human donor with multiple sclerosis. In nucleotides, the CDR3 is TGCGCCAGCAGTCACATAAGTGACAGGGAAAGCTATGGCTACACCTTC. Its translation: CASSHISDRESYGYTF.